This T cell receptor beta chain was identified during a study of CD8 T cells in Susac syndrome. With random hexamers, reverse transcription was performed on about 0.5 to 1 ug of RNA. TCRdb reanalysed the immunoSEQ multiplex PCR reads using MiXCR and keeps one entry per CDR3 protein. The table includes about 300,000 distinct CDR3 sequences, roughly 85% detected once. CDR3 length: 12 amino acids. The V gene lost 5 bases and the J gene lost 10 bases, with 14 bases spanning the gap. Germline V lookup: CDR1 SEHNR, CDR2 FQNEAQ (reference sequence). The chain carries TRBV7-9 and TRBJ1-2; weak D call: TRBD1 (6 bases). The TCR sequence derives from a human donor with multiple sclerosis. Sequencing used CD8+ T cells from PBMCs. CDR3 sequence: CASSPKRQAYTF. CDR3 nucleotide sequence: TGTGCCAGCAGCCCTAAACGACAGGCCTACACCTTC.